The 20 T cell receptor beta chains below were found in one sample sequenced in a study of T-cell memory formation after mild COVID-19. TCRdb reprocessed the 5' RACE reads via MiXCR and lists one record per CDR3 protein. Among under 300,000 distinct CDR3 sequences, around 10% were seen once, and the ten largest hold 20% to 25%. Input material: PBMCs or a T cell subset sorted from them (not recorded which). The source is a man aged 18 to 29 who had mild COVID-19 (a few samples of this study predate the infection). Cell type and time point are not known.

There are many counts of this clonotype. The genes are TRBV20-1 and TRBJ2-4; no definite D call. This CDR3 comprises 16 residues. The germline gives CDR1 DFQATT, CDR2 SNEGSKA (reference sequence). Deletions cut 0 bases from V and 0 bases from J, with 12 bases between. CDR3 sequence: CSARDPMSLAKNIQYF. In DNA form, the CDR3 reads TGCAGTGCTAGAGATCCCATGTCGCTAGCCAAAAACATTCAGTACTTC.

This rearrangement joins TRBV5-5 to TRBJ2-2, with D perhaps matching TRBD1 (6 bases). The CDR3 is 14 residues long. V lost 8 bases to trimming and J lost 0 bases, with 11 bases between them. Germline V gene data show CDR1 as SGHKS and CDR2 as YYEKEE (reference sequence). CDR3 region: CASTEGANTGELFF. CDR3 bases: TGTGCCAGTACTGAGGGGGCGAACACCGGGGAGCTGTTTTTT.

The CDR3 reads CASVLSGTDTQYF. CDR3 nucleotides: TGTGCTAGTGTTTTATCCGGGACAGATACGCAGTATTTT. The chain links TRBV12-5 to TRBJ2-3; the D is unclear. The CDR3 runs 13 residues. Germline V CDR1 and CDR2: LGHNT, FRNRAP. Between the trimmed V and J ends, which lost 7 bases and 3 bases, there was a span of 11 bases.

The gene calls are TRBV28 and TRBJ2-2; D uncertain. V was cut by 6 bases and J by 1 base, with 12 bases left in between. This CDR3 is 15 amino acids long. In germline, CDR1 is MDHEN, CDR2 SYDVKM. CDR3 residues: CASSRVVENTGELFF. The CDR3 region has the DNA TGTGCCAGCAGCCGGGTCGTTGAGAACACCGGGGAGCTGTTTTTT. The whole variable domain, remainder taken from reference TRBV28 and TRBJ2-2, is DVKVTQSSRYLVKRTGEKVFLECVQDMDHENMFWYRQDPGLGLRLIYFSYDVKMKEKGDIPEGYSVSREKKERFSLILESASTNQTSMYLCASSRVVENTGELFFGEGSRLTVL.

The CDR3, as DNA: TGTGCCAGCATTATGGGACAGGGGGCACCTGAAGCTTTCTTT. It is translated as CASIMGQGAPEAFF. The J gene is TRBJ1-1, the V gene TRBV6-6, with 12 bases identical to TRBD1. Germline CDR1 is MNHNY and CDR2 is SVGAGI (reference sequence). Unmatched junction bases numbered 6, after V lost 7 bases and J lost 6 bases. The CDR3 totals 14 residues.

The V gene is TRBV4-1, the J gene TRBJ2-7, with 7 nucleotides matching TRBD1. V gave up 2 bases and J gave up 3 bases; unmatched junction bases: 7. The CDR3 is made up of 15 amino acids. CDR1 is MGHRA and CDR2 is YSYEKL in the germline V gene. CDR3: CASSQTTGQNYEQYV. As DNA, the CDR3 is TGCGCCAGCAGCCAAACGACGGGACAGAACTACGAGCAGTACGTC.

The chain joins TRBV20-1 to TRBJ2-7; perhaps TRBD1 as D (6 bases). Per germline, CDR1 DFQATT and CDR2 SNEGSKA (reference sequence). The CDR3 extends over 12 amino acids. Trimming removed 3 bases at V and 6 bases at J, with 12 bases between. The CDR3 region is CSARAGDSEQYF. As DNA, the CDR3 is TGCAGTGCTAGGGCAGGGGATTCCGAGCAGTACTTC.

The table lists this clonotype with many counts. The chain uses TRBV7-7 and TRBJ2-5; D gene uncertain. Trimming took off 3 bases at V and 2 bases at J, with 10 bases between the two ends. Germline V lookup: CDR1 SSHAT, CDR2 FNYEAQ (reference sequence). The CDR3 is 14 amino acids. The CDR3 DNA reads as TGTGCCAGCAGCTTGTTGGGGAAACAAGAGACCCAGTACTTC. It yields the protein CASSLLGKQETQYF.

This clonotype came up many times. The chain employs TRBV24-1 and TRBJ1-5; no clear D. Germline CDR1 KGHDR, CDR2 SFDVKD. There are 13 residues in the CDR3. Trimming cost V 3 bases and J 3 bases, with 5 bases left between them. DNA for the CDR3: TGTGCCACCAGTGATGATAACAATCAGCCCCAGCATTTT. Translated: CATSDDNNQPQHF.

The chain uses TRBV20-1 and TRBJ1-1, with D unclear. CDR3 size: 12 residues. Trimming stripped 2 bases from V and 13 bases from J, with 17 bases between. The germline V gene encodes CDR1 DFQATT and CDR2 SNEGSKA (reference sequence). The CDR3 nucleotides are TGCAGTGCTAGACCCCTAGGGCAGTACCGTTTCTTT. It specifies CSARPLGQYRFF.

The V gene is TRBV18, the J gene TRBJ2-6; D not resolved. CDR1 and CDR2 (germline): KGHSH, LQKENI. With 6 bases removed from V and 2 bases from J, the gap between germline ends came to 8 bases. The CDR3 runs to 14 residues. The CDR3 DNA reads TGTGCCAGCTCCGAGTCGGCTGGGGCCAACGTCCTGACTTTC. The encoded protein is CASSESAGANVLTF.

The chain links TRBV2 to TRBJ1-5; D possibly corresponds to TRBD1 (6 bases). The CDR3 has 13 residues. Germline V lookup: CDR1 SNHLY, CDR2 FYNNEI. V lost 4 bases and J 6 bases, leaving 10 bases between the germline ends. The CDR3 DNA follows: TGTGCCAGCAGTGTAGGGGGGACTCAGCCCCAGCATTTT. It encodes CASSVGGTQPQHF.

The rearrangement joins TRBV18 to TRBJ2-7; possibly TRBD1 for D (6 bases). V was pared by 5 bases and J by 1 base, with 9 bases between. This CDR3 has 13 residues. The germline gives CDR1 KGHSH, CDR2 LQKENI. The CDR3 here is CASSNRDSYEQYF. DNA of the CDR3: TGTGCCAGCTCAAACAGGGATTCCTACGAGCAGTACTTC.

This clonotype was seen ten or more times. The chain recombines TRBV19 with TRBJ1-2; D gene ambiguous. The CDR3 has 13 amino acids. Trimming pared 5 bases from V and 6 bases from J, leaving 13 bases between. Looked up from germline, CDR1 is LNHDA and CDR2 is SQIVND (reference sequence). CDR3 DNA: TGTGCCAGTAGTGATCGGAAGCGGGATGGCTACACCTTC. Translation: CASSDRKRDGYTF.

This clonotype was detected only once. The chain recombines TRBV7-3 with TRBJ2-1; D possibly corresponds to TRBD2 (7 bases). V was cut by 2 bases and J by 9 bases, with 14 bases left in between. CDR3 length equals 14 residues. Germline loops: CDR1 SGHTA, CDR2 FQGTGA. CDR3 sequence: CASSLSAGAGEQFF. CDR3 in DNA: TGTGCCAGCAGCTTATCCGCGGGGGCGGGTGAGCAGTTCTTC.

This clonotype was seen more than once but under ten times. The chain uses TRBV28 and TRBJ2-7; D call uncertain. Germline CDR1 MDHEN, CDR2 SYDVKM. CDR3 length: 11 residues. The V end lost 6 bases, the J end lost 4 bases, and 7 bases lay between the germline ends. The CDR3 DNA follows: TGTGCCAGCAGGTTCGAGTACGAGCAGTACTTC. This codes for CASRFEYEQYF. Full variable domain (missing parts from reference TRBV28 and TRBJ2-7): DVKVTQSSRYLVKRTGEKVFLECVQDMDHENMFWYRQDPGLGLRLIYFSYDVKMKEKGDIPEGYSVSREKKERFSLILESASTNQTSMYLCASRFEYEQYFGPGTRLTVT.

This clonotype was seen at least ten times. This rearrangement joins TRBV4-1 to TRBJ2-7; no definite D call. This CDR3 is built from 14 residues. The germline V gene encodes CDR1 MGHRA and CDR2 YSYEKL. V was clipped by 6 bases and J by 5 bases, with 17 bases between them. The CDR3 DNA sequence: TGCGCCAGCAGTTCGATAGGGAAGGTGAACGAGCAGTACTTC. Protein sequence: CASSSIGKVNEQYF.

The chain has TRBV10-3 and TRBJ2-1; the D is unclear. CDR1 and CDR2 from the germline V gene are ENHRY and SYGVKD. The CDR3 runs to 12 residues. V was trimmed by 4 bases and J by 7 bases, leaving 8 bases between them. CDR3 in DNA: TGTGCCATCAGTGCTGAGGAAAATGAGCAGTTCTTC. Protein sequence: CAISAEENEQFF.

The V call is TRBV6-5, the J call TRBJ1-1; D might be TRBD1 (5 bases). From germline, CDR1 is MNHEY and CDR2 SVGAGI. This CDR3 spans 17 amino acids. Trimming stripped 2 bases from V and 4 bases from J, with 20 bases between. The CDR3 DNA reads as TGTGCCAGCAGTTACACCACCAATACCTGGGGGGGCACTGAAGCTTTCTTT. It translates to CASSYTTNTWGGTEAFF.

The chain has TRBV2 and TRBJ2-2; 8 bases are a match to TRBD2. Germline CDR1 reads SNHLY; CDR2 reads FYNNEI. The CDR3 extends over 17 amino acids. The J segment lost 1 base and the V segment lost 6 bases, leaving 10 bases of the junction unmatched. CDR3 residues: CASRGLSGGRNTGELFF. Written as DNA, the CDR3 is TGTGCCAGCAGAGGCCTCAGCGGGGGCCGGAACACCGGGGAGCTGTTTTTT.